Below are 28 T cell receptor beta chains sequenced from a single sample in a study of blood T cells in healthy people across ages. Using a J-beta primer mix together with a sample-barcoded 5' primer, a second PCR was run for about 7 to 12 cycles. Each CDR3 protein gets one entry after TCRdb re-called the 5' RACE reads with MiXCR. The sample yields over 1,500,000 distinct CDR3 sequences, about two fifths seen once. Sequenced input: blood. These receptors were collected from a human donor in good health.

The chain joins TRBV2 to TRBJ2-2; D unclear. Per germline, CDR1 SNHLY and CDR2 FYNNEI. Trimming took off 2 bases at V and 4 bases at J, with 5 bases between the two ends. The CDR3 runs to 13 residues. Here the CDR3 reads CASSELITGELFF. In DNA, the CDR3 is TGTGCCAGCAGTGAACTTATCACCGGGGAGCTGTTTTTT.

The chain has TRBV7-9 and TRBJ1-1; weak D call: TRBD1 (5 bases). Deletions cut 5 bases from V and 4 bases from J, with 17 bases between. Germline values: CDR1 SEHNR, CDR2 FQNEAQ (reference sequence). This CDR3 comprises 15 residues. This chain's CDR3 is CASSPDGGTGTEAFF. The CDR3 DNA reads TGTGCCAGCAGCCCCGACGGGGGGACCGGCACTGAAGCTTTCTTT.

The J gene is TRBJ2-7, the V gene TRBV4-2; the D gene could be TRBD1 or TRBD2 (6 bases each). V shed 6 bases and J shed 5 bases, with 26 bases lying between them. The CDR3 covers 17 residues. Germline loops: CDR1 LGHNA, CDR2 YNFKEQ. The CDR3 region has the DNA TGTGCCAGCAGTCCGGACAGAGGGGGTGGAGGGGTCGACGAGCAGTACTTC. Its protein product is CASSPDRGGGGVDEQYF.

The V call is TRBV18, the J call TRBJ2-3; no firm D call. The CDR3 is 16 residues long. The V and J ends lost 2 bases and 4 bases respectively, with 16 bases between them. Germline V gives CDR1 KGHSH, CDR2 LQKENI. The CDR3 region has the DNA TGTGCCAGCTCACCATTGGGTGCAGGCTCTGCAGATACGCAGTATTTT. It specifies CASSPLGAGSADTQYF.

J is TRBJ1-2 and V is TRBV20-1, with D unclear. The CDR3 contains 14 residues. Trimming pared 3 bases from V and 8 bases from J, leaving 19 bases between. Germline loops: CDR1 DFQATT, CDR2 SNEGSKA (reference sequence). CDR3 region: CSARRRDVVGGYTF. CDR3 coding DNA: TGCAGTGCTAGGCGTAGGGATGTGGTAGGCGGCTACACCTTC.

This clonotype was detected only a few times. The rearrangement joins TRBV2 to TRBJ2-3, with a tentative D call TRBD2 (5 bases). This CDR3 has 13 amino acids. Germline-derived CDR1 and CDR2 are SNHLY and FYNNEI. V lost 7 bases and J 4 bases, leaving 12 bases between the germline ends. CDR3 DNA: TGTGCCAGCAACGACCCCGGGGCAGATACGCAGTATTTT. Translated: CASNDPGADTQYF.

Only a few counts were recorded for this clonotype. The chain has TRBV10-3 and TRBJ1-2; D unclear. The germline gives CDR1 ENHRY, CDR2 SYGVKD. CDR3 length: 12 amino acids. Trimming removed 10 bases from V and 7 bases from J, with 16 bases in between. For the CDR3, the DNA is TGTGCCACCCAAGTTTTACGGGGTGGCTACACCTTC. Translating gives CATQVLRGGYTF.

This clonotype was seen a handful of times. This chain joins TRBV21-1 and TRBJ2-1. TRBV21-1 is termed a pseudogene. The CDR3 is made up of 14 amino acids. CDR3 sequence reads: CASAGCAKKNIQFF. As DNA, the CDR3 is TGTGCCAGCGCAGGCTGCGCGAAAAAAAACATTCAGTTCTTC.

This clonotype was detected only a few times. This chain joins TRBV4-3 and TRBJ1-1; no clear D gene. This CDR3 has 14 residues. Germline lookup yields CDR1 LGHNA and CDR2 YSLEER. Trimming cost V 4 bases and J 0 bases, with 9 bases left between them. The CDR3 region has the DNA TGCGCCAGCAGCCCCTCCGGACTGAACACTGAAGCTTTCTTT. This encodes CASSPSGLNTEAFF.

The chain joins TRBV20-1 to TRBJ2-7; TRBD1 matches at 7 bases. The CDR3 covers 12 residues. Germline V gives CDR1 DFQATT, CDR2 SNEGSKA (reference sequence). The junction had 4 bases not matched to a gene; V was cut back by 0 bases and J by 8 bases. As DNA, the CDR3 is TGCAGTGCTAGAGAGGAAGGGGGCAAGCAGTACTTC. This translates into CSAREEGGKQYF.

CDR3 loop: CAISESPGGSSYNEQFF. For the CDR3, the DNA is TGTGCCATCAGTGAGTCCCCGGGGGGGAGCTCCTACAATGAGCAGTTCTTC. The V gene is TRBV10-3, the J gene TRBJ2-1, with TRBD2 matching 8 bases. CDR3 length equals 17 residues. Per germline, CDR1 ENHRY and CDR2 SYGVKD. V was clipped by 0 bases and J by 0 bases; unmatched bases: 4.

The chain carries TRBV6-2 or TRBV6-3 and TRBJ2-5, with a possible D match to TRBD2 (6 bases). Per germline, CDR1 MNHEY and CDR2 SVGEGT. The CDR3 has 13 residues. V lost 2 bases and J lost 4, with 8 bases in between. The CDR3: CASSYVGLETQYF. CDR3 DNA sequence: TGTGCCAGCAGTTACGTGGGACTAGAGACCCAGTACTTC.

CDR3 coding DNA: TGTGCCAGCAGCTTAGATCGCAGGGGGTTGTACGAGCAGTACTTC. This translates into CASSLDRRGLYEQYF. J is TRBJ2-7 and V is TRBV11-2; 7 bases are shared with TRBD1. Looked up from germline, CDR1 is SGHAT and CDR2 is FQNNGV. V lost 0 bases and J lost 4; bases outside the gene matches: 6. The CDR3 spans 15 residues.

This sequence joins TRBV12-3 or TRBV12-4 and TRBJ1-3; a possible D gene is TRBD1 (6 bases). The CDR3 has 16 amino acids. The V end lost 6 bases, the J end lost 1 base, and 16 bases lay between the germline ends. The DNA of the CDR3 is TGTGCCAGCAGGCTTATAGGGGGGGTTTCTGGAAACACCATATATTTT. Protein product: CASRLIGGVSGNTIYF.

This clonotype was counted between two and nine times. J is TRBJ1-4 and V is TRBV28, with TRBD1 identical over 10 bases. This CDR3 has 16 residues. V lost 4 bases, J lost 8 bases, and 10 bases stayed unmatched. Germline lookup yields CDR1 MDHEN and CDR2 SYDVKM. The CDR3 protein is CASSSSGTGEGEKLFF. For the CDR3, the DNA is TGTGCCAGCAGTTCCTCCGGGACAGGGGAAGGCGAAAAACTGTTTTTT.

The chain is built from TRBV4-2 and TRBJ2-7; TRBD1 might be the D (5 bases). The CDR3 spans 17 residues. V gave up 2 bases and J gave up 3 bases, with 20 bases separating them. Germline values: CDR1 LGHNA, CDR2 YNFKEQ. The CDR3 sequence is CASSQRPVGAEGYEQYF. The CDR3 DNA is TGTGCCAGCAGCCAACGCCCGGTAGGGGCGGAAGGCTACGAGCAGTACTTC.

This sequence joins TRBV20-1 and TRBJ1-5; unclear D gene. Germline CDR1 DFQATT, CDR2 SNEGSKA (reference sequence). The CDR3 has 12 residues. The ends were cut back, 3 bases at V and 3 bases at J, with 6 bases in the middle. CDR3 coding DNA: TGCAGTGCTAGTTTTTCCAATCAGCCCCAGCATTTT. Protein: CSASFSNQPQHF.

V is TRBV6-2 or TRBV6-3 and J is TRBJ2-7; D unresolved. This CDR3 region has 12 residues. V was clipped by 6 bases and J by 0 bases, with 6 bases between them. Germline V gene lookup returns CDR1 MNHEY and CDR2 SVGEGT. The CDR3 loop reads CASRAASYEQYF. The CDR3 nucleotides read TGTGCCAGCAGGGCTGCCTCCTACGAGCAGTACTTC.

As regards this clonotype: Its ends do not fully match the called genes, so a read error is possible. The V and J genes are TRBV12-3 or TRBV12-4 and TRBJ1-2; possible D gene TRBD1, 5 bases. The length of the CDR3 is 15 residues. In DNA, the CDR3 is TGTGCCCGCAGTTCACGGGGCGCGGGGATCTATGGCTACACCTTC. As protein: CARSSRGAGIYGYTF.

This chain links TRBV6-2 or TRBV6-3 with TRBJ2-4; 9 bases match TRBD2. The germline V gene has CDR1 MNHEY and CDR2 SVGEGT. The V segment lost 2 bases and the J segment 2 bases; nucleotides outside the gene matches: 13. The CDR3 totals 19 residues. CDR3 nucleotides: TGTGCCAGCAGTTACCGTCTAGCGGGGACCGCTCTTTCCAAAAACATTCAGTACTTC. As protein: CASSYRLAGTALSKNIQYF.

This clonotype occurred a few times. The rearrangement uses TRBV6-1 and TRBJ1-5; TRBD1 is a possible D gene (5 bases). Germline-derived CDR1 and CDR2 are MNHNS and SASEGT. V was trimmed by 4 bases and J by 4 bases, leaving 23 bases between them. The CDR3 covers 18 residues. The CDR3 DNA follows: TGTGCCAGCAGTGTCCGGGACGGAGGATGGCAGGGAAATCAGCCCCAGCATTTT. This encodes CASSVRDGGWQGNQPQHF.

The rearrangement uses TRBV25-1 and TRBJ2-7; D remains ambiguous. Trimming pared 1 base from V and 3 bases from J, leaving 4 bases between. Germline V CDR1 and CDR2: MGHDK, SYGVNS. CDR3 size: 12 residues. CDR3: CASSEFVYEQYF. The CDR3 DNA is TGTGCCAGCAGTGAATTCGTCTACGAGCAGTACTTC.

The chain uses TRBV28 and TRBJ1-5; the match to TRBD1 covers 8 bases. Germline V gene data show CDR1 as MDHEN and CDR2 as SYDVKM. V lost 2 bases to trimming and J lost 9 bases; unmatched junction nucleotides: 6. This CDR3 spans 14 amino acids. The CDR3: CASSLQGASWPQHF. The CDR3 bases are TGTGCCAGCAGTTTACAGGGGGCAAGCTGGCCCCAGCATTTT.

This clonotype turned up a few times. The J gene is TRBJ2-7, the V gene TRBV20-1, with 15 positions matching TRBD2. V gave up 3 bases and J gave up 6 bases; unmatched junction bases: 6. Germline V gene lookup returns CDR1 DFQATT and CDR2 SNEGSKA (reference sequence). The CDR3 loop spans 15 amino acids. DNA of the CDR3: TGCAGTGCTAGCAGGACTAGCGGGGGGGACCTCGAGCAGTACTTC. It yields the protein CSASRTSGGDLEQYF.

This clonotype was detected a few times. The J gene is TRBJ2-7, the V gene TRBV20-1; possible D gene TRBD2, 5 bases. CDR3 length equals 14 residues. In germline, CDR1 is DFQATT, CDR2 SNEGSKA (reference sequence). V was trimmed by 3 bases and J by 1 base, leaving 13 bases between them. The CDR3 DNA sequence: TGCAGTGCTAGCCCGCTAGCCTTTTCCTACGAGCAGTACTTC. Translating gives CSASPLAFSYEQYF.

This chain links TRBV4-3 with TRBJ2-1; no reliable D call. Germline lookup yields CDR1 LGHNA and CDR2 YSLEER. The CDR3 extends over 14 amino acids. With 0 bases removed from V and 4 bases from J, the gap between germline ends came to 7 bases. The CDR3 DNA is TGCGCCAGCAGCCAAGATTTCGGGTACAATGAGCAGTTCTTC. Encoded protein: CASSQDFGYNEQFF.

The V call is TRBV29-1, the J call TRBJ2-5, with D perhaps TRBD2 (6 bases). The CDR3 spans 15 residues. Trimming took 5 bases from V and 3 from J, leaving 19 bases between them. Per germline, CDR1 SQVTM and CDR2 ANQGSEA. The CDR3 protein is CSVKSFAEGKETQYF. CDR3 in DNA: TGCAGCGTTAAGTCATTCGCGGAGGGTAAAGAGACCCAGTACTTC.

The CDR3 nucleotides are TGTGCCAGCAGCCCCAGGGACAGCGTAAACAATGAGCAGTTCTTC. It translates to CASSPRDSVNNEQFF. The chain recombines TRBV3-1 with TRBJ2-1, with 7 bases that match TRBD1. This CDR3 has 15 amino acids. CDR1 and CDR2 from the germline V gene are LGHDT and YNNKEL (reference sequence). Trimming cost V 4 bases and J 5 bases; bases outside gene matches: 8.